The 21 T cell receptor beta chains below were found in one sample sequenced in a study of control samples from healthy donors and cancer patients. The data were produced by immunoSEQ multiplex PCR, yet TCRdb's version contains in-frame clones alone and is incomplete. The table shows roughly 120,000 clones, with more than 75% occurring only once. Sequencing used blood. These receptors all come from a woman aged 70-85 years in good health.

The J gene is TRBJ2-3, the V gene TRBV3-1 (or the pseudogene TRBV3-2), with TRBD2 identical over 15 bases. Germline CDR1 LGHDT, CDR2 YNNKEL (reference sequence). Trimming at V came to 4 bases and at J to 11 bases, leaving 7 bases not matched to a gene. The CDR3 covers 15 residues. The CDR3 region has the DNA TGTGCCAGCAGCCCGGGACTAGCGGGGGGATGGAGGCAGTATTTT. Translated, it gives CASSPGLAGGWRQYF.

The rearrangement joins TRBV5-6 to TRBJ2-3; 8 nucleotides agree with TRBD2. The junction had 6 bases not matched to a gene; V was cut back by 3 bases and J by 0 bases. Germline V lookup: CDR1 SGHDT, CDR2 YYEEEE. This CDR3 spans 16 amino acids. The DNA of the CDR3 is TGTGCCAGCAGCTCCATTAGCGGGGCCAGCACAGATACGCAGTATTTT. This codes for CASSSISGASTDTQYF.

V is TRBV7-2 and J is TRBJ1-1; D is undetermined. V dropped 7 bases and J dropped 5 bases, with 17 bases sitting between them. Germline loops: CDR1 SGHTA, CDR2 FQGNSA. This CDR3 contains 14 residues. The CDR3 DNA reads TGTGCCAGCACCCCATCGGGGAGTTGGACTGAAGCTTTCTTT. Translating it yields CASTPSGSWTEAFF.

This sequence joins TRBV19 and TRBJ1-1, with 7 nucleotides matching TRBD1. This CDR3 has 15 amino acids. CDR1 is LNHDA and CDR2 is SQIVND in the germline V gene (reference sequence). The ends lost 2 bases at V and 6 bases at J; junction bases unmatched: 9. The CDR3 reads CASSIRGRVGAEAFF. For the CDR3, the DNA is TGTGCCAGTAGTATAAGGGGGCGGGTTGGCGCTGAAGCTTTCTTT.

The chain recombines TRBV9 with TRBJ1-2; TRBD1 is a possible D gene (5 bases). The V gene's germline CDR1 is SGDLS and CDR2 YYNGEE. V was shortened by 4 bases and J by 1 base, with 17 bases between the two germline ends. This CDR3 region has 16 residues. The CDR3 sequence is CASSPDRGENNYGYTF. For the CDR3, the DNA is TGTGCCAGCAGCCCGGACCGAGGGGAGAATAACTATGGCTACACCTTC.

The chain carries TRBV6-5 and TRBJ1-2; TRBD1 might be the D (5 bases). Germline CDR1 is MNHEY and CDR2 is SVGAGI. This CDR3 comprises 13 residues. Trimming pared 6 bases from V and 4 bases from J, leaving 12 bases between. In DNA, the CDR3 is TGTGCCAGCAGCCCGGGACCTACCTATGGCTACACCTTC. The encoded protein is CASSPGPTYGYTF.

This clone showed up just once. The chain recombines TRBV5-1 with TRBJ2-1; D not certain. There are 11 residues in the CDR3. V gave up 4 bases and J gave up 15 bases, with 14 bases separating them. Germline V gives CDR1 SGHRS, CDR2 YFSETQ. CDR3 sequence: CASSQNTARFF. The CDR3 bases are TGCGCCAGCAGCCAGAACACCGCTCGGTTCTTC. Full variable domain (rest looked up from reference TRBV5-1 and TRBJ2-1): KAGVTQTPRYLIKTRGQQVTLSCSPISGHRSVSWYQQTPGQGLQFLFEYFSETQRNKGNFPGRFSGRQFSNSRSEMNVSTLELGDSALYLCASSQNTARFFGPGTRLTVL.

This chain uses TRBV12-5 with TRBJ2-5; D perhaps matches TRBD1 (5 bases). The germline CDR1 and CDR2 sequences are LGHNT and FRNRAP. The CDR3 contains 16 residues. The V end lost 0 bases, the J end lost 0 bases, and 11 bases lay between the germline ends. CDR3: CASGLVLGDYQETQYF. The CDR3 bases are TGTGCTAGTGGTTTGGTATTAGGGGATTACCAAGAGACCCAGTACTTC.

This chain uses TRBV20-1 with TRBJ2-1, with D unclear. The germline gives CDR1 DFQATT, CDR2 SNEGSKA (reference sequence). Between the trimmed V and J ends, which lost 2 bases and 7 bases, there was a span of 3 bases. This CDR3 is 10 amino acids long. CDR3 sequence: CSARFNEQFF. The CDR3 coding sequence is TGCAGTGCTAGATTTAATGAGCAGTTCTTC.

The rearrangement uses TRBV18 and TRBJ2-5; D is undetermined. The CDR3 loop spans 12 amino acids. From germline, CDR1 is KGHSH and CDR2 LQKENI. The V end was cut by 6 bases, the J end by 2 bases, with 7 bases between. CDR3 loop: CASSPQQETQYF. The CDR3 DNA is TGTGCCAGCTCCCCCCAACAAGAGACCCAGTACTTC.

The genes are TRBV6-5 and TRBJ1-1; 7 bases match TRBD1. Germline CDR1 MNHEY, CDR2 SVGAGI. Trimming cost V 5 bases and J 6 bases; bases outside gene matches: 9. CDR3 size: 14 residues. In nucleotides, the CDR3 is TGTGCCAGCAGTCCGACAGGGAGGAGACCTGAAGCTTTCTTT. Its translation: CASSPTGRRPEAFF.

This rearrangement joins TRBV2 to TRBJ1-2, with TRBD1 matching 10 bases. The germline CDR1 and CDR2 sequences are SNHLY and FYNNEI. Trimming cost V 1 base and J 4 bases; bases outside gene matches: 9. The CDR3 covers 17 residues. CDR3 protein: CASSEDRDRGRGYGYTF. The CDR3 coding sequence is TGTGCCAGCAGTGAAGACCGGGACAGGGGTAGGGGCTATGGCTACACCTTC.

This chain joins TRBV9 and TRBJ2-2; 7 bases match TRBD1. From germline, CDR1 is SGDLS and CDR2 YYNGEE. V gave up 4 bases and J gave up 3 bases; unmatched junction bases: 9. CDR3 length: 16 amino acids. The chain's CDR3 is CASSTRTGRDTGELFF. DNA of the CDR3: TGTGCCAGCAGCACCCGGACAGGCCGTGACACCGGGGAGCTGTTTTTT. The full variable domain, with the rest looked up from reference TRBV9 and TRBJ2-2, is DSGVTQTPKHLITATGQRVTLRCSPRSGDLSVYWYQQSLDQGLQFLIQYYNGEERAKGNILERFSAQQFPDLHSELNLSSLELGDSALYFCASSTRTGRDTGELFFGEGSRLTVL.

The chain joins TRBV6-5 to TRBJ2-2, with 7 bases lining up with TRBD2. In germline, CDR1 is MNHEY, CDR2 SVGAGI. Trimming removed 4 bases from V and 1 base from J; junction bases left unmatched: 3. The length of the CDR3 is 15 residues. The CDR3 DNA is TGTGCCAGCAGTTCAGCGGGGTGGAACACCGGGGAGCTGTTTTTT. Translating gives CASSSAGWNTGELFF.

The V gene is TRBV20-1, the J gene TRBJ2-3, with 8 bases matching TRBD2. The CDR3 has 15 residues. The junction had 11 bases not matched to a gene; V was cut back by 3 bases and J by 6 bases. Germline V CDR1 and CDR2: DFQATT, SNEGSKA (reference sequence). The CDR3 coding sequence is TGCAGTGCTAGTTTCACAGCGGGGGCCCGGGATACGCAGTATTTT. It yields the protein CSASFTAGARDTQYF.

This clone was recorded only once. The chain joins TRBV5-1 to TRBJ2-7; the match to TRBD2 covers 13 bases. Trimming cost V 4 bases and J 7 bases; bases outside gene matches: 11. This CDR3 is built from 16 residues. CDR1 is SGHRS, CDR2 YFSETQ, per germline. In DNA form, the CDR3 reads TGCGCCAGCAGCCAACCCCGGACTAGCGGGGGCGGGGAGCAGTACTTC. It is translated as CASSQPRTSGGGEQYF. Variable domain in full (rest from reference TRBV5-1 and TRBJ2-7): KAGVTQTPRYLIKTRGQQVTLSCSPISGHRSVSWYQQTPGQGLQFLFEYFSETQRNKGNFPGRFSGRQFSNSRSEMNVSTLELGDSALYLCASSQPRTSGGGEQYFGPGTRLTVT.

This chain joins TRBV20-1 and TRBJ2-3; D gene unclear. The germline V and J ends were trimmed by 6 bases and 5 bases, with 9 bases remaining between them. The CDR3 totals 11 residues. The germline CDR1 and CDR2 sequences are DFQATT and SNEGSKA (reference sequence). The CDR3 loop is CSARGGDTQYF. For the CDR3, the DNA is TGCAGTGCCCGTGGTGGAGATACGCAGTATTTT.

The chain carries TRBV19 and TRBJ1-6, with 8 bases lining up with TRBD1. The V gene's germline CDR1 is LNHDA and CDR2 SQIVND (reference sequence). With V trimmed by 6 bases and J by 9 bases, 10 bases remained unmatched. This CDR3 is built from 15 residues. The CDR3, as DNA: TGTGCCAGTAGGACGACAGGGGTTAACGTTTCACCCCTCCACTTT. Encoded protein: CASRTTGVNVSPLHF.

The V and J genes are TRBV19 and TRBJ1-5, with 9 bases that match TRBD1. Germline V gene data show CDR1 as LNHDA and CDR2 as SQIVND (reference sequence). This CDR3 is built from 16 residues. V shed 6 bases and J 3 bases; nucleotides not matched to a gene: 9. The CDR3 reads CASRNGQGRYNQPQHF. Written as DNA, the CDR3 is TGTGCCAGTAGAAACGGACAGGGGCGATACAATCAGCCCCAGCATTTT.

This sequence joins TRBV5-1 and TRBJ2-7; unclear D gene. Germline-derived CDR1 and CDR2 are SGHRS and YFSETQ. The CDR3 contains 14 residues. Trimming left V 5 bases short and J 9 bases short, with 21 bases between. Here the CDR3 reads CASRLDVAEVRQYF. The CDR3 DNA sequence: TGCGCCAGCAGATTAGACGTGGCAGAAGTTCGGCAGTACTTC.

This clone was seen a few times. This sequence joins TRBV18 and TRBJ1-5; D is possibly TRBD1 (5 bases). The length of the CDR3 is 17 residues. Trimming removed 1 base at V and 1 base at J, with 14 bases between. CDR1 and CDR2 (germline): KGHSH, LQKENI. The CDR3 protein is CASSPRKGLGSNQPQHF. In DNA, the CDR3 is TGTGCCAGCTCACCACGTAAGGGACTCGGGAGCAATCAGCCCCAGCATTTT.